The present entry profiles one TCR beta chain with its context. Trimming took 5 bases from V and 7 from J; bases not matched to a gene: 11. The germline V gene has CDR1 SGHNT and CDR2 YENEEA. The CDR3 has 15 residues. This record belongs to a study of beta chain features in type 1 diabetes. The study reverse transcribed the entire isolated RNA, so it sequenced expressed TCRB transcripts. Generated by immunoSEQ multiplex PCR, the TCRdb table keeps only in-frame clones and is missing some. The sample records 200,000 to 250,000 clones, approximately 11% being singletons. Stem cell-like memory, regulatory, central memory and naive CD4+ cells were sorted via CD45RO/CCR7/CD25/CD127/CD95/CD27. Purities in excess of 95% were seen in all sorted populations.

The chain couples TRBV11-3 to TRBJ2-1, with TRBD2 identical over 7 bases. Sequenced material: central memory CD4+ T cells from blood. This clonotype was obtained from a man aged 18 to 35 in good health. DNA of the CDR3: TGTGCCAGCAGCCGAGAAGGCGGGAGAGGGAATGAGCAGTTCTTC. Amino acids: CASSREGGRGNEQFF.